The TCR beta chain under discussion was sequenced for a study of response to subunit inactivated influenza vaccine. Study-wide results and limits: Each seasonal influenza vaccination recruits few new T cells, the authors suggested.

The CDR3 has 15 amino acids. Germline V gives CDR1 MNHNS, CDR2 SASEGT. V was clipped by 6 bases and J by 2 bases, with 17 bases between them. This clonotype was picked up many times. Its antigen remains unknown. TCRdb reprocessed the RT-PCR reads via MiXCR and lists one record per CDR3 protein. The data show approximately 680,000 distinct CDR3 sequences, around 16% seen once. This sequence originates from a man in his fifties who received an inactivated influenza vaccine. The specimen was PBMCs from blood, collected less than 13 days after vaccination. The chain employs TRBV6-1 and TRBJ2-7, with D maybe TRBD1 (6 bases). The CDR3 loop reads CASSPRGTGTYEQYF. In nucleotides, the CDR3 is TGTGCCAGCAGCCCTAGGGGGACGGGAACCTACGAGCAGTACTTC.